The 5 T cell receptor beta chains reported below all come from one sample, sequenced in a study of blood T cell repertoires in COVID-19 (dated by TCRdb to 2020 to 2021). Library creation used the immunoSEQ multiplex PCR assay. In its TCRdb copy, this immuneACCESS table keeps in-frame sequences only and misses some clones. Where compared with another copy, unresolved V genes explain less than half of these, and the others have no known cause. This sample is represented by some 220,000 clones; nearly 90% of them were singletons. In total, the top ten clones hold approximately 12% of the sample. The specimen sequenced was peripheral blood. The receptors come from a woman under 30 who had recovered from COVID-19.

This clone is a singleton in its sample. The chain recombines TRBV29-1 with TRBJ2-1; 8 bases align to TRBD1. Looked up from germline, CDR1 is SQVTM and CDR2 is ANQGSEA. The CDR3 contains 12 residues. V gave up 8 bases and J gave up 6 bases; unmatched junction bases: 6. The DNA of the CDR3 is TGCAGCACACGACAGGGGTTCAATGAGCAGTTCTTC. This sequence encodes CSTRQGFNEQFF.

V and J are TRBV7-2 and TRBJ1-1; TRBD1 might be the D (5 bases). Trimming pared 0 bases from V and 0 bases from J, leaving 23 bases between. This CDR3 is 20 amino acids long. Germline V gene sequence: CDR1 SGHTA, CDR2 FQGNSA. CDR3 DNA: TGTGCCAGCAGCTTAGCCCATTCAGGGCCGCCGCTTAAAATGAACACTGAAGCTTTCTTT. Translating gives CASSLAHSGPPLKMNTEAFF. The whole variable domain, remainder taken from reference TRBV7-2 and TRBJ1-1, is GAGVSQSPSNKVTEKGKDVELRCDPISGHTALYWYRQSLGQGLEFLIYFQGNSAPDKSGLPSDRFSAERTGGSVSTLTIQRTQQEDSAVYLCASSLAHSGPPLKMNTEAFFGQGTRLTVV.

V usage is TRBV10-3 and J usage is TRBJ2-7, with 7 bases matching TRBD2. The length of the CDR3 is 13 residues. Trimming at V came to 5 bases and at J to 1 base, leaving 2 bases not matched to a gene. The germline CDR1 and CDR2 sequences are ENHRY and SYGVKD. CDR3 nucleotide sequence: TGTGCCATCAGTAGCGGGGTTTCCTACGAGCAGTACTTC. Its translation is CAISSGVSYEQYF.

V and J are TRBV5-4 and TRBJ2-7; 16 bases line up with TRBD2. Trimming took 4 bases from V and 0 from J; bases not matched to a gene: 10. The germline gives CDR1 SGHNT, CDR2 YYREEE (reference sequence). This CDR3 comprises 19 residues. Written as DNA, the CDR3 is TGTGCCAGCAGCCCCGGGACTAGCGGGAGGGCCAGAGGCTCCTACGAGCAGTACTTC. Residues: CASSPGTSGRARGSYEQYF.

CDR3 DNA: TGTGCCAGCAGTTACTTGGTAGCGCCCACCTACAATGAGCAGTTCTTC. Encoded protein: CASSYLVAPTYNEQFF. This sequence joins TRBV6-2 or TRBV6-3 and TRBJ2-1, with D perhaps TRBD2 (5 bases). Between the trimmed V and J ends, which lost 1 base and 2 bases, there was a span of 12 bases. Germline V gene data show CDR1 as MNHEY and CDR2 as SVGEGT. This CDR3 has 16 residues.